The T cell receptor (beta chain) under discussion was sequenced for a study of identical twins. With template switching, a universal primer site was added, and the cDNA carried unique molecular identifiers. TCRdb called the 5' RACE reads again in MiXCR, with one record for every CDR3 protein. The sample has 1.5 million to 2 million distinct CDR3 sequences, about 32% seen once. Overall study findings and caveats: Monozygotic twins shared more out-of-frame TCR alpha than recombination models predicted. Out-of-frame beta sequences exhibited a weaker degree of excess twin sharing.

A note on this clonotype: Antigen: not known.

Looked up from germline, CDR1 is MNHEY and CDR2 is SVGAGI. This CDR3 is 20 amino acids long. V gave up 0 bases and J gave up 2 bases; unmatched junction bases: 17. Sequencing was carried out using cord blood. V is TRBV6-5 and J is TRBJ1-2, with TRBD1 matching over 8 bases. The clonotype originates from a newborn girl in good health. CDR3 nucleotide sequence: TGTGCCAGCAGTTACTCAGGCGGGACAGGCAATCCCGGGGCCAACTATGGCTACACCTTC. Translating it yields CASSYSGGTGNPGANYGYTF.